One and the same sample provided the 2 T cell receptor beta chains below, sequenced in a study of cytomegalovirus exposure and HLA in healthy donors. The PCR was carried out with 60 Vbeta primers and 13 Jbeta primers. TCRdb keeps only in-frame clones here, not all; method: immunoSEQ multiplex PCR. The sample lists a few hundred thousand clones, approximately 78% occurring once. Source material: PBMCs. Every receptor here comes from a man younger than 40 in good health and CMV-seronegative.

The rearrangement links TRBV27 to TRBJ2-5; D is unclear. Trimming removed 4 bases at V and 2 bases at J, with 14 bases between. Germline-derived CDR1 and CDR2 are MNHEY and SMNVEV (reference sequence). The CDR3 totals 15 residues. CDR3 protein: CASSSATELQETQYF. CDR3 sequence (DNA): TGTGCCAGCAGTTCAGCTACAGAGTTACAAGAGACCCAGTACTTC.

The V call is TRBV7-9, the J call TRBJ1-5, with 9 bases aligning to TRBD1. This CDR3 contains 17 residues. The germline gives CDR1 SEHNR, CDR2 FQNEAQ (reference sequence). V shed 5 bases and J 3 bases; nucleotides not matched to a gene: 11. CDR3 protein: CASSLTRTGAINQPQHF. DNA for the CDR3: TGTGCCAGCAGCCTAACCCGGACAGGGGCCATCAATCAGCCCCAGCATTTT.